These T cell receptor beta chains were read from a single sample in a study of cytotoxic CD8 clonotypes in ibrutinib-treated CLL. Profiled with immunoSEQ multiplex PCR; TCRdb holds only in-frame clones, not every one. The sample contains about 300,000 clones, about 64% of which appear only once. Sequenced material: PBMCs, taken after 36 months of ibrutinib treatment. The receptors were sampled from a human donor with chronic lymphocytic leukemia. Both conserved end residues are part of each CDR3. A D gene is named only where the DNA matches it firmly. Rows may omit the clone size; those that give it use once, few, many or a size class.

D gene: .
J gene: TRBJ1-1
clone size: .
V gene: TRBV12-5
CDR3 DNA: TGTGCTAGTGGTTTCTTGTTGGGTGAAGCTTTCTTT
CDR3 protein: CASGFLLGEAFF

D gene: TRBD2
J gene: TRBJ2-1
clone size: once
V gene: TRBV5-1
CDR3 DNA: TGCGCCAGCAGCTTGGTTAGAGTGACTAGCGGGGGGCATTACAATGAGCAGTTCTTC
CDR3 protein: CASSLVRVTSGGHYNEQFF

D gene: TRBD2
J gene: TRBJ2-1
clone size: .
V gene: TRBV13
CDR3 DNA: TGTGCCAGCAGCGAAGGACTAGGAAGCTACAATGAGCAGTTCTTC
CDR3 protein: CASSEGLGSYNEQFF

D gene: .
J gene: TRBJ2-3
clone size: .
V gene: TRBV7-6
CDR3 DNA: TGTGCCAGCAGCTTAAGAACGGGAGTGGGGACAGATACGCAGTATTTT
CDR3 protein: CASSLRTGVGTDTQYF

D gene: TRBD1
J gene: TRBJ2-5
clone size: .
V gene: TRBV15
CDR3 DNA: TGTGCCACCAGCCGCACCGGGACAGGGGGCCGGGAGACCCAGTACTTC
CDR3 protein: CATSRTGTGGRETQYF

D gene: TRBD2
J gene: TRBJ2-1
clone size: few
V gene: TRBV6-1
CDR3 DNA: TGTGCCAGCAGTGAAATGGGACTAACATACAATGAGCAGTTCTTC
CDR3 protein: CASSEMGLTYNEQFF

D gene: .
J gene: TRBJ2-1
clone size: few
V gene: TRBV9
CDR3 DNA: TGTGCCAGCAGCCCCCGGGGCTCCTACAATGAGCAGTTCTTC
CDR3 protein: CASSPRGSYNEQFF

D gene: .
J gene: TRBJ1-1
clone size: .
V gene: TRBV19
CDR3 DNA: TGTGCCAGTAGTATATCGCATAGATATTGGGAGGGACGGAACACTGAAGCTTTCTTT
CDR3 protein: CASSISHRYWEGRNTEAFF

D gene: TRBD1
J gene: TRBJ2-5
clone size: .
V gene: TRBV28
CDR3 DNA: TGTGCCAGCGCCTCCTACAGGGGGCGAGAGACCCAGTACTTC
CDR3 protein: CASASYRGRETQYF

D gene: TRBD2
J gene: TRBJ2-3
clone size: once
V gene: TRBV10-2
CDR3 DNA: TGCGCCATCGCGACTAGCGGAGATACGCAGTATTTT
CDR3 protein: CAIATSGDTQYF

D gene: .
J gene: TRBJ2-7
clone size: .
V gene: TRBV6-5
CDR3 DNA: TGTGCCAGCAGGGACTCCAGATACGAGCAGTACTTC
CDR3 protein: CASRDSRYEQYF

D gene: .
J gene: TRBJ1-2
clone size: few
V gene: TRBV28
CDR3 DNA: TGTGCCAGCAGTAAGGGGAGGGATGGCTACACCTTC
CDR3 protein: CASSKGRDGYTF

D gene: .
J gene: TRBJ1-3
clone size: .
V gene: TRBV5-4
CDR3 DNA: TGTGCCAGCAGCTTGGGGGGGCCGGGACCAAACACCATATATTTT
CDR3 protein: CASSLGGPGPNTIYF

D gene: .
J gene: TRBJ1-2
clone size: few
V gene: TRBV5-1
CDR3 DNA: TGCGCCAGCAGCTTGAGTGCCCAAGGACCTGGCTACACCTTC
CDR3 protein: CASSLSAQGPGYTF

D gene: .
J gene: TRBJ2-3
clone size: .
V gene: TRBV6-6
CDR3 DNA: TGTGCCAGCAGTTACCCTCGGTTCACATTCACAGATACGCAGTATTTT
CDR3 protein: CASSYPRFTFTDTQYF

D gene: .
J gene: TRBJ1-4
clone size: .
V gene: TRBV7-9
CDR3 DNA: TGTGCCAGCAGCCTTTTGACCGGATTACTGTTTTTT
CDR3 protein: CASSLLTGLLFF

D gene: .
J gene: TRBJ1-1
clone size: once
V gene: TRBV27
CDR3 DNA: TGTGCCAGCAAAGGGAACAGGGTCCCGGGGGTCACTGAAGCTTTCTTT
CDR3 protein: CASKGNRVPGVTEAFF

D gene: TRBD1
J gene: TRBJ2-2
clone size: .
V gene: TRBV29-1
CDR3 DNA: TGCAGCGTCACCGGGACAGGGGTTATCACCGGGGAGCTGTTTTTT
CDR3 protein: CSVTGTGVITGELFF

D gene: .
J gene: TRBJ1-1
clone size: once
V gene: TRBV6-1
CDR3 DNA: TGTGCCAGCAGTGAAAACCCGAACACTGAAGCTTTCTTT
CDR3 protein: CASSENPNTEAFF

D gene: TRBD1
J gene: TRBJ1-4
clone size: .
V gene: TRBV19
CDR3 DNA: TGTGCCAGTAGTATCGACAGGGCTACAACTAATGAAAAACTGTTTTTT
CDR3 protein: CASSIDRATTNEKLFF

D gene: .
J gene: TRBJ2-7
clone size: few
V gene: TRBV7-6
CDR3 DNA: TGTGCCAGCAGCCCAGGACAGTTAGAGCAGTACTTC
CDR3 protein: CASSPGQLEQYF

D gene: .
J gene: TRBJ1-2
clone size: .
V gene: TRBV5-6
CDR3 DNA: TGTGCCAGCAGCTTGGATTTGGGCAGGGACTATGGCTACACCTTC
CDR3 protein: CASSLDLGRDYGYTF

D gene: .
J gene: TRBJ1-1
clone size: .
V gene: TRBV7-6
CDR3 DNA: TGTGCCAGCAGCGCAGAACTAAACACTGAAGCTTTCTTT
CDR3 protein: CASSAELNTEAFF

D gene: TRBD1
J gene: TRBJ2-7
clone size: few
V gene: TRBV11-1
CDR3 DNA: TGTGCCAGCAGCTTAGGGGGGACAGCTACCTACGAGCAGTACTTC
CDR3 protein: CASSLGGTATYEQYF

D gene: .
J gene: TRBJ2-3
clone size: .
V gene: TRBV5-1
CDR3 DNA: TGCGCCAGCAGCTTGGGGTTCCATCAGAACACAGATACGCAGTATTTT
CDR3 protein: CASSLGFHQNTDTQYF

D gene: .
J gene: TRBJ1-4
clone size: .
V gene: TRBV9
CDR3 DNA: TGTGCCAGCAGCCCACTGATGGCAGGGACGGAGTTGAGTGAAAAACTGTTTTTT
CDR3 protein: CASSPLMAGTELSEKLFF

D gene: .
J gene: TRBJ1-4
clone size: few
V gene: TRBV20-1
CDR3 DNA: TGCAGTGCTCAGGGATTTGAAAAACTGTTTTTT
CDR3 protein: CSAQGFEKLFF

D gene: .
J gene: TRBJ2-3
clone size: once
V gene: TRBV27
CDR3 DNA: TGTGCCAGCAGTTTACGCGGGAACACAGATACGCAGTATTTT
CDR3 protein: CASSLRGNTDTQYF

D gene: TRBD1
J gene: TRBJ1-2
clone size: .
V gene: TRBV5-1
CDR3 DNA: TGCGCCAGCAGATCAACAGGGGGCGCAGGGACTAACTATGGCTACACCTTC
CDR3 protein: CASRSTGGAGTNYGYTF

D gene: .
J gene: TRBJ2-3
clone size: .
V gene: TRBV27
CDR3 DNA: TGTGCCAGCAGTTCGAGGGTTAGCACAGATACGCAGTATTTT
CDR3 protein: CASSSRVSTDTQYF